This TCR beta chain was found in a study of CD8 T cells in ankylosing spondylitis. Study observations and caveats: Some of these motif variants have turned up before, in reports on reactive arthritis synovial fluid and blood.

Trimming removed 6 bases from V and 4 bases from J, with 15 bases in between. Germline V CDR1 and CDR2: ENHRY, SYGVKD. The CDR3 sequence is 14 residues long. This clonotype was observed at least ten times. Antigen specificity is unknown. MiXCR, applied by TCRdb to the 5' RACE reads, yields one record per CDR3 protein. The sample records 200,000 to 300,000 distinct CDR3 sequences, roughly 10% being singletons. The receptor comes from a male donor with ankylosing spondylitis or in good health (not recorded which). Sequences were obtained from blood, either unsorted or a sorted T cell fraction (not recorded which). The chain carries TRBV10-3 and TRBJ1-2, with D tentatively TRBD1 (5 bases). This CDR3 reads CAIRNTGNSYGYTF. DNA for the CDR3: TGTGCCATCAGGAATACAGGCAATTCCTATGGCTACACCTTC.